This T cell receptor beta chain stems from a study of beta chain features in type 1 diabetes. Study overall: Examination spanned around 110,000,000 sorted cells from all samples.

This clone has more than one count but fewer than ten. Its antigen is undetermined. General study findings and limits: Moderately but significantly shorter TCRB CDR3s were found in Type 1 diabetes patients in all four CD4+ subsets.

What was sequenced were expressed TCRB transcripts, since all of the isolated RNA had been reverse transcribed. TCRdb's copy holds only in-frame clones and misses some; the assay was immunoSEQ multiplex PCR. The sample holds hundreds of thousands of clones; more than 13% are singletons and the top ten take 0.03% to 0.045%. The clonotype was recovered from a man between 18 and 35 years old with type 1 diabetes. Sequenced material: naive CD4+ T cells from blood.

CDR3 protein: CASSSFSGVSSYEQYF. In nucleotides, the CDR3 is TGTGCCAGCAGCTCCTTTAGCGGGGTAAGCTCCTACGAGCAGTACTTC. The V and J genes are TRBV5-4 and TRBJ2-7, with 8 bases fitting TRBD2. Germline trimming cut 3 bases from V and 0 bases from J; bases unmatched to any gene: 8. This CDR3 contains 16 residues. Germline lookup yields CDR1 SGHNT and CDR2 YYREEE (reference sequence).